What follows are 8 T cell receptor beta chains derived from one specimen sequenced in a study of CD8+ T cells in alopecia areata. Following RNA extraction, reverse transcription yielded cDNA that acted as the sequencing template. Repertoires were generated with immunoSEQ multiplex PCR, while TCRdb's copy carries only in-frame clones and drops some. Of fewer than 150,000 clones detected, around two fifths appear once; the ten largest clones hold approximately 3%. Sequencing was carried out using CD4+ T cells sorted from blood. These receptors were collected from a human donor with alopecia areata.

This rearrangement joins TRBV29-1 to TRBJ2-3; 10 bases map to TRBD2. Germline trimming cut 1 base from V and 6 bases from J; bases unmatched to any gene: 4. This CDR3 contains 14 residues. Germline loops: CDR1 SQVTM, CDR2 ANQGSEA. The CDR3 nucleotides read TGCAGCGTTGAAGTTGCTAGCGGGAGTGATACGCAGTATTTT. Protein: CSVEVASGSDTQYF.

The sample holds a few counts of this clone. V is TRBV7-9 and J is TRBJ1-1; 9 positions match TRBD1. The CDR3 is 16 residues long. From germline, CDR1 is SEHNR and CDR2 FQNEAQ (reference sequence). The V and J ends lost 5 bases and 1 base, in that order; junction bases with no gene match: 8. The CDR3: CASSRGTGFWNTEAFF. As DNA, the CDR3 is TGTGCCAGCAGCCGCGGGACAGGGTTTTGGAACACTGAAGCTTTCTTT.

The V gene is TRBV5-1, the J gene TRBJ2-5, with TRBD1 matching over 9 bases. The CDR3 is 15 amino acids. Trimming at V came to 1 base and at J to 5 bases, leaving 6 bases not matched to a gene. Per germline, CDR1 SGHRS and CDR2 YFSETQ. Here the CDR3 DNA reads TGCGCCAGCAGCTTGTTTACAGGGGGCGCGGAGACCCAGTACTTC. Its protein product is CASSLFTGGAETQYF.

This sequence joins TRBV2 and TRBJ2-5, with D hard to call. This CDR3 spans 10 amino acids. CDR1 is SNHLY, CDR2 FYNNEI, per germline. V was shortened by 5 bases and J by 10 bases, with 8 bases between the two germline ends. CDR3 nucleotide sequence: TGTGCCAGCAGTCCCCTATACCAGTACTTC. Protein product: CASSPLYQYF.

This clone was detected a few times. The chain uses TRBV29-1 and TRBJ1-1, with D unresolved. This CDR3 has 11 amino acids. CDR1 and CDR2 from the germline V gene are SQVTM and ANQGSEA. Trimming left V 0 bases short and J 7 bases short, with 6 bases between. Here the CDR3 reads CSVEDRFEAFF. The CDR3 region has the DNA TGCAGCGTTGAAGATCGATTTGAAGCTTTCTTT.

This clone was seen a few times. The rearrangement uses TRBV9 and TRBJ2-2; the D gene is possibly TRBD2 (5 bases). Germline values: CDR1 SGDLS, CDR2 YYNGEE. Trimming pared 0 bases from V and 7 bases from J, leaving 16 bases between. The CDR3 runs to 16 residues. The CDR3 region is CASSVVSAPGYGELFF. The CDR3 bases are TGTGCCAGCAGCGTAGTATCCGCGCCGGGATACGGGGAGCTGTTTTTT.

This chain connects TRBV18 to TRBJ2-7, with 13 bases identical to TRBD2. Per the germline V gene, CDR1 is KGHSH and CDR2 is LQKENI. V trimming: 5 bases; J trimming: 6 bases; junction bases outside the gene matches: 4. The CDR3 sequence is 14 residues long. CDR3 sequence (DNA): TGTGCCAGCTCAAGACTAGCGGGAGGCGGCGAGCAGTACTTC. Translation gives CASSRLAGGGEQYF. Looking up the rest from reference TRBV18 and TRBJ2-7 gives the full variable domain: NAGVMQNPRHLVRRRGQEARLRCSPMKGHSHVYWYRQLPEEGLKFMVYLQKENIIDESGMPKERFSAEFPKEGPSILRIQQVVRGDSAAYFCASSRLAGGGEQYFGPGTRLTVT.

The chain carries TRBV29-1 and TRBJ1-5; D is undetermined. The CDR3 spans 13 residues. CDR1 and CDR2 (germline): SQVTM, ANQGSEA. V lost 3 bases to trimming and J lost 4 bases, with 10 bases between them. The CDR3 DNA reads TGCAGCGTTGAGGTGGCAGAGAATCAGCCCCAGCATTTT. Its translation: CSVEVAENQPQHF.